The rows below give T cell receptor beta chains drawn from one sample of a study of OX40 agonist ivuxolimab in advanced cancers. The data were produced by immunoSEQ multiplex PCR, yet TCRdb's version contains in-frame clones alone and is incomplete. There are 15,000 to 20,000 clones in the sample; 80% to 90% occur only once, and roughly 32% lies in the top ten. The sample here was CD4+ or CD8+ T cells sorted from blood, taken in a trial of the OX40 agonist ivuxolimab. The receptors were sampled from an adult with an advanced solid tumor such as melanoma, head and neck, liver or kidney cancer. The CDR3 runs from the conserved cysteine through the conserved F or W. Each record gives: CDR3 DNA, CDR3 protein, clone size, D gene, V gene, J gene. A D gene is named only where the DNA matches it firmly. Where a row states a size, it is once, few, many or the class of an expanded clone; other rows omit it.

TGCGCCAGCAGTGAGGGGCATGGGAGCACAGATACGCAGTATTTT,CASSEGHGSTDTQYF,NA,NA,TRBV4-1,TRBJ2-3
TGTGCCAGCCGGTCACCTCCTAATGAAAAACTGTTTTTT,CASRSPPNEKLFF,NA,NA,TRBV28,TRBJ1-4
TGCGCCAGCAGCCAAGAATCCGAGACTAGCGGATTCTACGAGCAGTACTTC,CASSQESETSGFYEQYF,NA,TRBD2,TRBV4-3,TRBJ2-7
TGTGCCAGCAGCCAAGAAGGGCGACTAGCGGGAGAGAACGGGGAGCTGTTTTTT,CASSQEGRLAGENGELFF,few,TRBD2,TRBV14,TRBJ2-2
TGTGCCAGCAGTCGGACAGACAGTTCCTACGAGCAGTACTTC,CASSRTDSSYEQYF,NA,NA,TRBV7-2,TRBJ2-7
TGCGCCAGCAGCCAACTCAATAATGAGCAGTTCTTC,CASSQLNNEQFF,NA,NA,TRBV4-1,TRBJ2-1
TGCGCCAGCAGTCCGGGGGGACAGGGAATAGATACGCAGTATTTT,CASSPGGQGIDTQYF,NA,TRBD1,TRBV10-1,TRBJ2-3
TGTGCCAGCAGCTCCCGAGGACTAGCGGATACGCAGTATTTT,CASSSRGLADTQYF,NA,TRBD2,TRBV5-6,TRBJ2-3
TGTGCTAGTTTGGAGGGCGGCCAGCCCCAGCATTTT,CASLEGGQPQHF,NA,NA,TRBV12-5,TRBJ1-5
TGCGCCAGCAGCCAAGTCGGGAGAGAAAAACTGTTTTTT,CASSQVGREKLFF,NA,NA,TRBV4-1,TRBJ1-4
TGTGCCAGCAGTTTTTATCAGGTATTCAACAATGAGCAGTTCTTC,CASSFYQVFNNEQFF,NA,NA,TRBV28,TRBJ2-1
TGTGCCAGCAGGCAGAGCTCCTACAATGAGCAGTTCTTC,CASRQSSYNEQFF,once,NA,TRBV6-5,TRBJ2-1
TGTGCCAGCAGCGGCGAGGGGGAGTTGATTTATGGCTACACCTTC,CASSGEGELIYGYTF,NA,NA,TRBV9,TRBJ1-2
TGTGCCAGCAGGAGACCAAGTGGGACTAGTCCCTACGAGCAGTACTTC,CASRRPSGTSPYEQYF,NA,TRBD2,TRBV28,TRBJ2-7
TGTGCCAGCAGCTTAGGGGAGTACAATGAGCAGTTCTTC,CASSLGEYNEQFF,few,NA,TRBV11-3,TRBJ2-1
TGTGCCAGCAGCTCGACAGGCGGGCCGGGCGGGGAGCTGTTTTTT,CASSSTGGPGGELFF,NA,NA,TRBV7-9,TRBJ2-2
TGTGCCAGCACCCGACTAGCGGGAGGCCTGGCCGGGGAGCTGTTTTTT,CASTRLAGGLAGELFF,NA,TRBD2,TRBV28,TRBJ2-2
TGTGCCAGCACTGACCCGAGCTCCTACAATGAGCAGTTCTTC,CASTDPSSYNEQFF,NA,NA,TRBV2,TRBJ2-1
TGTGCCAGTAGTTGGGGTGGGGATAGCAATCAGCCCCAGCATTTT,CASSWGGDSNQPQHF,few,NA,TRBV19,TRBJ1-5
TGTGCCAGCAGAGGGGCTCTGGGGGAGCAGTACTTC,CASRGALGEQYF,NA,NA,TRBV6-6,TRBJ2-7
TGTGCCAGCAGTTTATCGAGAACTAGCGGGGATGAGCAGTTCTTC,CASSLSRTSGDEQFF,NA,TRBD2,TRBV27,TRBJ2-1
TGCAGCGCCGGTTCCTGGGACAGCGGGAACACCTACGAGCAGTACTTC,CSAGSWDSGNTYEQYF,NA,NA,TRBV29-1,TRBJ2-7
TGTGCCAGCAGTTACGCCCCTGGGGAAGCCTACGAGCAGTACTTC,CASSYAPGEAYEQYF,NA,NA,TRBV6-5,TRBJ2-7
TGTGCCAGGGACGGGGGAAGCACAGATACGCAGTATTTT,CARDGGSTDTQYF,NA,NA,TRBV2,TRBJ2-3
TGCGCCAGCAGCCAAGAGGGGACCGGGACAGGGCTCTACGAGCAGTACTTC,CASSQEGTGTGLYEQYF,NA,TRBD1,TRBV4-1,TRBJ2-7
TGTGCCAGCAGCCAAGATTCGAACATTCAGTACTTC,CASSQDSNIQYF,NA,NA,TRBV4-2,TRBJ2-4
TGTGCCAGCAGCTTCGTAATCTTCGGACAGGGGAACGAGCAGTACTTC,CASSFVIFGQGNEQYF,NA,TRBD1,TRBV6-6,TRBJ2-7
TGTGCCAGCAGTTTCGGGACAGTGAACACCGGGGAGCTGTTTTTT,CASSFGTVNTGELFF,NA,TRBD1,TRBV6-5,TRBJ2-2
TGCGCCAGCAGCCATGGACAGGGTTACGAGCAGTACTTC,CASSHGQGYEQYF,NA,TRBD1,TRBV4-1,TRBJ2-7
TGTGCCAGCAGCCTCACAGGGGCCCCAAACACCGGGGAGCTGTTTTTT,CASSLTGAPNTGELFF,NA,TRBD1,TRBV9,TRBJ2-2
TGCGCCAGCAGCCCCCAGGGGACAGGAGCCGAGCAGTACTTC,CASSPQGTGAEQYF,NA,TRBD1,TRBV4-1,TRBJ2-7
TGTGCCAGCAGTGTTACAGGGCATGAGCAGTTCTTC,CASSVTGHEQFF,NA,NA,TRBV28,TRBJ2-1
TGTGCCAGCAGCTTGGTTCCTAGCGGGAGAGGGTACGAGCAGTACTTC,CASSLVPSGRGYEQYF,NA,TRBD2,TRBV5-4,TRBJ2-7
TGTGCCAGCAGTGGGGGCAGGTCGAACACTGAAGCTTTCTTT,CASSGGRSNTEAFF,NA,NA,TRBV6-1,TRBJ1-1
TGTGCCAGCAGCTTAGGGGTCAACTACGAGCAGTACTTC,CASSLGVNYEQYF,NA,NA,TRBV7-9,TRBJ2-7
TGTGCCAGCAGCTACGGGACAGCCACTCTGGGGGCTGAAGCTTTCTTT,CASSYGTATLGAEAFF,few,TRBD1,TRBV5-8,TRBJ1-1
TGTGCCTCCTCCGGGAACACCGGGGAGCTGTTTTTT,CASSGNTGELFF,NA,NA,TRBV13,TRBJ2-2
TGTGCCAGCAGCGAGGACAGGGGGTGGAGAAACATTCAGTACTTC,CASSEDRGWRNIQYF,NA,TRBD1,TRBV9,TRBJ2-4
TGTGCCAGCAGCTTTGTAGGGGCCGAGCAGTACTTC,CASSFVGAEQYF,NA,NA,TRBV5-6,TRBJ2-7
TGTGCCAGCAGCTCAAGCTCCTACGAGCAGTACTTC,CASSSSSYEQYF,NA,NA,TRBV5-6,TRBJ2-7
TGTGCCAGTAGTATTGGGGACACAGATACGCAGTATTTT,CASSIGDTDTQYF,NA,NA,TRBV19,TRBJ2-3
TGTGCCAGCAGTTACGGACTAGCGGGAGTTCCCGGGGAGCTGTTTTTT,CASSYGLAGVPGELFF,NA,TRBD2,TRBV6-5,TRBJ2-2
TGTGCCAGCAGCTTAAAACTCTTAGCTGAGCAGTTCTTC,CASSLKLLAEQFF,once,NA,TRBV11-3,TRBJ2-1
TGTGCCAGCAGTTACGGCACCGGGGAGCTGTTTTTT,CASSYGTGELFF,NA,NA,TRBV6-5,TRBJ2-2
TGTGCCAGCAGCTTAGACCGACTAGCGGCCAGCTACGAGCAGTACTTC,CASSLDRLAASYEQYF,NA,TRBD2,TRBV11-3,TRBJ2-7
TGTGCCAGCAGCCAAACCCGGTCCTCCTACGAGCAGTACTTC,CASSQTRSSYEQYF,NA,NA,TRBV5-4,TRBJ2-7